This entry lists 32 T cell receptor beta chains sequenced from one sample in a study of T cell clones after liver transplantation. Data came from immunoSEQ multiplex PCR; TCRdb stores just in-frame clones and leaves some out. The data contain under 90,000 clones, 80% of them singletons. The sequencing here drew on CD4+ T cells from blood, taken before liver transplant. These receptor sequences come from a human donor who received a liver transplant.

The chain couples TRBV5-8 to TRBJ1-2, with D uncertain. Looked up from germline, CDR1 is SGHTS and CDR2 is YDEGEE. Trimming shortened V by 1 base and J by 1 base, and 11 bases separated the two germline ends. The CDR3 sequence is 15 residues long. CDR3 amino acids: CASSLYPPVNYGYTF. The CDR3 DNA is TGTGCCAGCAGCTTGTACCCCCCCGTTAACTATGGCTACACCTTC.

The chain has TRBV27 and TRBJ2-5; possibly TRBD1 for D (5 bases). CDR1 and CDR2 from the germline V gene are MNHEY and SMNVEV (reference sequence). V dropped 8 bases and J dropped 4 bases, with 14 bases sitting between them. The CDR3 covers 13 residues. The CDR3 DNA reads as TGTGCCAGCGGGGCGCACGAGAGAGAGACCCAGTACTTC. Protein sequence: CASGAHERETQYF.

This clone occurred a few times. This chain links TRBV19 with TRBJ2-7; D gene unclear. From germline, CDR1 is LNHDA and CDR2 SQIVND (reference sequence). V shed 11 bases and J shed 4 bases, with 12 bases lying between them. The CDR3 spans 11 residues. In nucleotides, the CDR3 is TGTGCCCCCAACCTTGTGTACGAGCAGTACTTC. Its translation: CAPNLVYEQYF.

The rearrangement links TRBV9 to TRBJ2-7; TRBD1 might be the D (5 bases). The germline V gene encodes CDR1 SGDLS and CDR2 YYNGEE. V was trimmed by 2 bases and J by 6 bases, leaving 12 bases between them. The CDR3 is made up of 13 amino acids. This CDR3 is CASSVYQGAEQYF. Here the CDR3 DNA reads TGTGCCAGCAGCGTTTACCAGGGCGCCGAGCAGTACTTC.

The V call is TRBV6-1, the J call TRBJ2-5; D gene ambiguous. The CDR3 is made up of 16 amino acids. V lost 3 bases, J lost 3 bases, and 17 bases lay in between. The germline gives CDR1 MNHNS, CDR2 SASEGT. CDR3 region: CASSEGTREREETQYF. CDR3 sequence (DNA): TGTGCCAGCAGTGAGGGAACACGTGAAAGGGAAGAGACCCAGTACTTC.

The chain employs TRBV29-1 and TRBJ2-1; the D is unclear. V shed 0 bases and J shed 4 bases, with 13 bases lying between them. Germline loops: CDR1 SQVTM, CDR2 ANQGSEA. This CDR3 comprises 15 residues. The CDR3 loop is CSVEDRTTAYNEQFF. The CDR3, as DNA: TGCAGCGTTGAAGATCGAACTACAGCATACAATGAGCAGTTCTTC.

This rearrangement joins TRBV11-2 to TRBJ2-1; D gene uncertain. The CDR3 runs 15 residues. Germline CDR1 and CDR2: SGHAT and FQNNGV. V gave up 5 bases and J gave up 7 bases, with 18 bases separating them. CDR3 nucleotides: TGTGCCAGCAGCGCCCCCGGGCCGCGAACAAATGAGCAGTTCTTC. Amino acids: CASSAPGPRTNEQFF.

The chain links TRBV11-1 to TRBJ2-2; the D call may be TRBD1 or TRBD2 (6 bases each). Per germline, CDR1 SGHAT and CDR2 FQDESV (reference sequence). Trimming stripped 6 bases from V and 5 bases from J, with 19 bases between. The CDR3 runs 16 residues. The CDR3 DNA is TGTGCCAGCAGTCCCCCTGGGGGGCGTTATACCGGGGAGCTGTTTTTT. The encoded protein is CASSPPGGRYTGELFF.

CDR3 in DNA: TGTGCCAGCAGTGAACTACTTCCCCCGACTAGCGGGAGGAGGGATACGCAGTATTTT. Protein product: CASSELLPPTSGRRDTQYF. The chain recombines TRBV6-1 with TRBJ2-3; 13 bases fit TRBD2. Germline V gene lookup returns CDR1 MNHNS and CDR2 SASEGT. The CDR3 totals 19 residues. With V trimmed by 2 bases and J by 6 bases, 14 bases remained unmatched.

This chain connects TRBV5-1 to TRBJ2-5, with D perhaps being TRBD1 or TRBD2 (6 bases each). V was trimmed by 4 bases and J by 7 bases, leaving 17 bases between them. Looked up from germline, CDR1 is SGHRS and CDR2 is YFSETQ. This CDR3 has 14 residues. CDR3 in amino acids: CASSPPRGVRTQYF. The CDR3 bases are TGCGCCAGCAGCCCCCCGAGGGGGGTGAGGACCCAGTACTTC.

In DNA form, the CDR3 reads TGTGCCACCCAGGGGGGCCGACAAGAGACCCAGTACTTC. The encoded protein is CATQGGRQETQYF. J is TRBJ2-5 and V is TRBV19, with D perhaps matching TRBD1 (7 bases). CDR1 is LNHDA, CDR2 SQIVND, per germline (reference sequence). CDR3 length equals 13 residues. V lost 10 bases, J lost 2 bases, and 14 bases lay in between.

This rearrangement joins TRBV6-1 to TRBJ1-5; weak D call: TRBD1 (5 bases). V was shortened by 3 bases and J by 6 bases, with 6 bases between the two germline ends. CDR1 is MNHNS and CDR2 is SASEGT in the germline V gene. The CDR3 consists of 12 residues. The CDR3 is CASSDRAQPQHF. CDR3 DNA sequence: TGTGCCAGCAGTGACAGGGCTCAGCCCCAGCATTTT.

This rearrangement joins TRBV28 to TRBJ2-1; tentative D call: TRBD2 (6 bases). The germline gives CDR1 MDHEN, CDR2 SYDVKM. V gave up 5 bases and J gave up 0 bases, with 17 bases separating them. There are 17 residues in the CDR3. In DNA form, the CDR3 reads TGTGCCAGCAGTGTCACCTCTAGCGCGAGCTCCTACAATGAGCAGTTCTTC. As protein: CASSVTSSASSYNEQFF.

This clone came up once. The chain has TRBV6-6 and TRBJ2-3; D might be TRBD2 (5 bases). The V gene's germline CDR1 is MNHNY and CDR2 SVGAGI (reference sequence). The CDR3 has 14 residues. V lost 5 bases and J 2 bases, leaving 11 bases between the germline ends. CDR3 residues: CASSLSGTTDTQYF. CDR3 sequence (DNA): TGTGCCAGCAGTCTCTCGGGAACCACAGATACGCAGTATTTT.

V gene TRBV5-1 combines with J gene TRBJ2-3; D remains ambiguous. Germline CDR1 SGHRS, CDR2 YFSETQ. This CDR3 spans 13 amino acids. V lost 4 bases and J 6 bases, leaving 12 bases between the germline ends. The CDR3 nucleotides read TGCGCCAGCAGCGCCCGCCCTTCCGATACGCAGTATTTT. This sequence encodes CASSARPSDTQYF.

This clone was detected a few times. The gene calls are TRBV4-1 and TRBJ1-5, with D tentatively TRBD1 (5 bases). Trimming left V 0 bases short and J 0 bases short, with 9 bases between. The CDR3 loop spans 16 amino acids. Per the germline V gene, CDR1 is MGHRA and CDR2 is YSYEKL. This CDR3 reads CASSQDWGGSNQPQHF. The CDR3 DNA follows: TGCGCCAGCAGCCAAGACTGGGGGGGTAGCAATCAGCCCCAGCATTTT.

V is TRBV5-4 and J is TRBJ2-6, with D possibly being TRBD1 or TRBD2 (5 bases each). Germline CDR1 reads SGHNT; CDR2 reads YYREEE (reference sequence). The CDR3 has 20 residues. Trimming took 7 bases from V and 0 from J, leaving 26 bases between them. The CDR3 coding sequence is TGTGCCAGCCGCCGGGGCCCCAATCCCCCAACTAGCTCTGGGGCCAACGTCCTGACTTTC. Its protein product is CASRRGPNPPTSSGANVLTF.

V and J are TRBV19 and TRBJ1-4, with 10 positions matching TRBD1. The CDR3 extends over 15 amino acids. Germline V CDR1 and CDR2: LNHDA, SQIVND (reference sequence). Trimming took 6 bases from V and 3 from J; bases not matched to a gene: 4. CDR3 amino acids: CASSRDRGPNEKLFF. The CDR3 DNA follows: TGTGCCAGTAGCAGAGACAGGGGGCCTAATGAAAAACTGTTTTTT.

The V gene is TRBV19, the J gene TRBJ1-5, with 8 bases fitting TRBD1. CDR1 and CDR2 from the germline V gene are LNHDA and SQIVND (reference sequence). Trimming took 5 bases from V and 4 from J; bases not matched to a gene: 7. CDR3 length equals 15 residues. This CDR3 reads CASSRDRRGNQPQHF. In DNA form, the CDR3 reads TGTGCCAGTAGTCGGGACAGGCGAGGGAATCAGCCCCAGCATTTT.

This chain uses TRBV7-3 with TRBJ1-1, with a weak D call TRBD1 (5 bases). Germline CDR1 and CDR2: SGHTA and FQGTGA. CDR3 length: 13 residues. Trimming took off 5 bases at V and 3 bases at J, with 10 bases between the two ends. The CDR3 spells CASSLSGDTEAFF. The CDR3 nucleotides read TGTGCCAGCAGCCTCTCGGGGGACACTGAAGCTTTCTTT.

J is TRBJ2-7 and V is TRBV30; D is possibly TRBD2 (5 bases). Germline values: CDR1 GTSNPN, CDR2 SVGIG (reference sequence). Trimming removed 1 base at V and 7 bases at J, with 14 bases between. The CDR3 is made up of 13 amino acids. The CDR3: CAWSGQALGEQYF. The DNA of the CDR3 is TGTGCCTGGAGTGGGCAGGCACTAGGGGAGCAGTACTTC.

V and J are TRBV7-3 and TRBJ2-7; D not certain. This CDR3 has 12 residues. Between the trimmed V and J ends, which lost 4 bases and 3 bases, there was a span of 7 bases. Germline V gene lookup returns CDR1 SGHTA and CDR2 FQGTGA. This CDR3 is CASSSSDYEQYF. In DNA, the CDR3 is TGTGCCAGCAGCTCCTCGGACTACGAGCAGTACTTC.

This chain connects TRBV5-1 to TRBJ1-4; TRBD1 might be the D (5 bases). The CDR3 spans 14 residues. V shed 4 bases and J shed 8 bases, with 15 bases lying between them. CDR1 is SGHRS, CDR2 YFSETQ, per germline. CDR3 coding DNA: TGCGCCAGCAGCACCGGGGTGGGGGAAGAAAAACTGTTTTTT. This sequence encodes CASSTGVGEEKLFF.

This clone came up a few times. The V gene is TRBV12-5, the J gene TRBJ2-2; tentatively, D is TRBD1 or TRBD2 (5 bases each). Germline CDR1 is LGHNT and CDR2 is FRNRAP. The CDR3 extends over 17 amino acids. V was pared by 0 bases and J by 3 bases, with 14 bases between. Here the CDR3 DNA reads TGTGCTAGTGGTTTGGTACGGGGCGCGACGGACACCGGGGAGCTGTTTTTT. Translated: CASGLVRGATDTGELFF.

The V and J genes are TRBV5-1 and TRBJ2-1; 10 bases line up with TRBD2. With 4 bases clipped from V and 4 bases from J, the junction kept 5 bases outside the gene matches. Germline-derived CDR1 and CDR2 are SGHRS and YFSETQ. This CDR3 spans 15 amino acids. The DNA for the CDR3 is TGCGCCAGCAGCCTTACTAGCGGGGTATACAATGAGCAGTTCTTC. It specifies CASSLTSGVYNEQFF. The entire variable domain, with the rest obtained from reference TRBV5-1 and TRBJ2-1, is as follows: KAGVTQTPRYLIKTRGQQVTLSCSPISGHRSVSWYQQTPGQGLQFLFEYFSETQRNKGNFPGRFSGRQFSNSRSEMNVSTLELGDSALYLCASSLTSGVYNEQFFGPGTRLTVL.

About this clone: Other DNA sequences within the sample encode an identical CDR3. The V gene is TRBV6-5, the J gene TRBJ2-2, with 7 bases that match TRBD1. Per germline, CDR1 MNHEY and CDR2 SVGAGI. The CDR3 is 15 amino acids. V dropped 3 bases and J dropped 5; count of bases not matched to a gene: 6. This chain's CDR3 is CASSYEGRGTGELFF. The CDR3 DNA reads TGTGCCAGCAGTTATGAGGGCAGGGGGACCGGGGAGCTGTTTTTT.

A single count supports this clone. The chain combines TRBV7-6 with TRBJ2-2; no firm D call. This CDR3 has 15 amino acids. Deletions cut 4 bases from V and 0 bases from J, with 9 bases between. From germline, CDR1 is SGHVS and CDR2 FNYEAQ. DNA for the CDR3: TGTGCCAGCAGCTCCCGGGCCCCGAACACCGGGGAGCTGTTTTTT. It translates to CASSSRAPNTGELFF. Full variable domain (outside the CDR3, taken from reference TRBV7-6 and TRBJ2-2): GAGVSQSPRYKVTKRGQDVALRCDPISGHVSLYWYRQALGQGPEFLTYFNYEAQQDKSGLPNDRFSAERPEGSISTLTIQRTEQRDSAMYRCASSSRAPNTGELFFGEGSRLTVL.

The chain recombines TRBV10-3 with TRBJ2-5; a weak D match, TRBD2 (6 bases). Germline V gene sequence: CDR1 ENHRY, CDR2 SYGVKD. V lost 5 bases and J lost 4, with 11 bases in between. The CDR3 consists of 13 residues. CDR3 DNA sequence: TGTGCCATCAGTCGCGCGGGACGAGAGACCCAGTACTTC. Protein product: CAISRAGRETQYF.

V usage is TRBV7-9 and J usage is TRBJ2-1; no definite D call. The germline CDR1 and CDR2 sequences are SEHNR and FQNEAQ (reference sequence). The CDR3 spans 12 residues. Trimming stripped 1 base from V and 9 bases from J, with 7 bases between. DNA of the CDR3: TGTGCCAGCAGCTTAGTCGGTCGTGAGCAGTTCTTC. It translates to CASSLVGREQFF.

The J gene is TRBJ2-7, the V gene TRBV6-1; 9 bases match TRBD1. The CDR3 is 15 residues long. V was pared by 0 bases and J by 2 bases, with 2 bases of the junction left unmatched. Germline values: CDR1 MNHNS, CDR2 SASEGT. The DNA for the CDR3 is TGTGCCAGCAGTGAAGCAGGGACAGGGACCTACGAGCAGTACTTC. Its protein is CASSEAGTGTYEQYF.

CDR3 protein: CASSELTHPGTEAFF. CDR3 DNA: TGTGCCAGCAGTGAACTTACACATCCGGGGACTGAAGCTTTCTTT. This chain links TRBV6-1 with TRBJ1-1; D is ambiguous. Trimming removed 2 bases from V and 5 bases from J, with 15 bases in between. CDR3 size: 15 residues. Germline CDR1 and CDR2: MNHNS and SASEGT.

The chain employs TRBV5-1 and TRBJ1-4, with 8 bases lining up with TRBD1. The CDR3 runs 15 residues. Germline trimming cut 0 bases from V and 6 bases from J; bases unmatched to any gene: 4. CDR1 is SGHRS, CDR2 YFSETQ, per germline. Here the CDR3 DNA reads TGCGCCAGCAGCTTGGGACAGGGGATATATGAAAAACTGTTTTTT. Its translation is CASSLGQGIYEKLFF.